The rows below give T cell receptor beta chains drawn from one sample of a study of T cells after yellow fever vaccination. Via MiXCR, TCRdb re-called the 5' RACE reads, giving one row per CDR3 protein. The repertoire holds around 150,000 distinct CDR3 sequences, with more than 5.5% as singletons. Sequencing was performed on CD4+ T cells sorted from PBMCs, taken 5 days after the first yellow fever vaccination. The source is a young man who received the YFV17D yellow fever vaccine. The CDR3 runs from the conserved cysteine through the conserved F or W. The D gene is left open where the match is weak. Only some rows state a clone size, as once, few, many or a class for expanded clones.

clone size,J gene,D gene,V gene,CDR3 protein,CDR3 DNA
many,TRBJ2-1,NA,TRBV4-3,CASSQGPGLSAEQFF,TGCGCCAGCAGCCAAGGTCCGGGATTGTCGGCTGAGCAGTTCTTC
NA,TRBJ1-4,NA,TRBV7-9,CASSKQGGIEEKLFF,TGTGCCAGCAGCAAACAGGGAGGAATAGAAGAAAAACTGTTTTTT
NA,TRBJ1-5,NA,TRBV12-3/TRBV12-4,CASSGVAGSYQPQHF,TGTGCCAGCAGCGGGGTAGCGGGTTCTTATCAGCCCCAGCATTTT
NA,TRBJ2-3,NA,TRBV12-5,CASGQPRGGADTQYF,TGTGCTAGTGGTCAACCCAGGGGAGGCGCAGATACGCAGTATTTT
many,TRBJ1-2,TRBD1,TRBV20-1,CSARDYRGHGYTF,TGCAGTGCTAGAGACTACAGGGGACATGGCTACACCTTC
few,TRBJ2-7,TRBD1,TRBV20-1,CSAGTGAYEQYF,TGCAGTGCTGGGACAGGGGCCTACGAGCAGTACTTC
few,TRBJ1-3,TRBD1,TRBV9,CASSVGGTGGHSGNTIYF,TGTGCCAGCAGCGTAGGTGGGACAGGGGGACACTCTGGAAACACCATATATTTT
many,TRBJ1-4,NA,TRBV6-5,CASRPNWGKLFF,TGTGCCAGCAGGCCTAATTGGGGAAAACTGTTTTTT
few,TRBJ2-5,NA,TRBV11-1,CASSLRGGAVEETQYF,TGTGCCAGCAGCCTAAGGGGGGGGGCGGTGGAAGAGACCCAGTACTTC
NA,TRBJ1-5,NA,TRBV7-9,CASTEGGFQPQHF,TGTGCCAGCACCGAGGGAGGGTTTCAGCCCCAGCATTTT
many,TRBJ1-2,NA,TRBV7-9,CASSLQLGLNYGYTF,TGTGCCAGCAGCCTACAGTTGGGGCTTAACTATGGCTACACCTTC
many,TRBJ1-2,TRBD1,TRBV4-2,CASSQETGGINGYTF,TGTGCCAGCAGCCAAGAGACAGGGGGCATAAATGGCTACACCTTC
many,TRBJ2-7,NA,TRBV6-6,CASSHSTAYEQYF,TGTGCCAGCAGCCACAGTACGGCCTACGAGCAGTACTTC
many,TRBJ2-5,NA,TRBV11-3,CASSRAERETQYF,TGTGCCAGCAGCCGAGCGGAAAGGGAGACCCAGTACTTC
NA,TRBJ1-4,NA,TRBV30,CAWTPRGYEKLFF,TGTGCCTGGACCCCGCGGGGGTACGAAAAACTGTTTTTT
many,TRBJ2-1,NA,TRBV4-3,CASSRDEGYTVYEQFF,TGCGCCAGCAGCCGCGACGAGGGGTATACCGTATATGAGCAGTTCTTC
few,TRBJ2-1,NA,TRBV5-1,CASSGLFGAFSYNEQFF,TGCGCCAGCAGCGGATTATTCGGGGCCTTTTCCTACAATGAGCAGTTCTTC
few,TRBJ2-3,NA,TRBV7-9,CASSPTIDRQYF,TGTGCCAGCAGCCCCACCATCGATAGGCAGTATTTT
few,TRBJ1-2,NA,TRBV4-1,CASSQVRGPTRDIYGYTF,TGCGCCAGCAGCCAAGTAAGGGGTCCGACTCGAGACATATATGGCTACACCTTC
many,TRBJ2-3,TRBD2,TRBV12-3/TRBV12-4,CASSRRLAGHEDTQYF,TGTGCCAGCAGTCGGAGACTAGCGGGGCACGAAGATACGCAGTATTTT
many,TRBJ2-3,NA,TRBV7-9,CASSLGQGFTDTQYF,TGCGCCAGCAGCTTGGGTCAGGGGTTTACAGATACGCAGTATTTT
medium-sized,TRBJ2-7,NA,TRBV2,CASSEPFEDEQYF,TGTGCCAGCAGTGAGCCCTTCGAGGACGAGCAGTACTTC
few,TRBJ1-1,NA,TRBV18,CASSPDSKEAFF,TGTGCCAGCTCACCCGACAGTAAGGAAGCTTTCTTT
many,TRBJ2-3,TRBD2,TRBV5-1,CASSWDYSSTDTQYF,TGCGCCAGCAGCTGGGACTACTCTAGCACAGATACGCAGTATTTT
many,TRBJ1-1,TRBD1,TRBV7-9,CASGRQGGTEAFF,TGTGCCAGCGGTCGACAGGGAGGGACTGAAGCTTTCTTT
many,TRBJ2-2,TRBD1,TRBV2,CASSTGQGTGELFF,TGTGCCAGCAGTACGGGACAGGGGACCGGGGAGCTGTTTTTT
few,TRBJ1-4,NA,TRBV7-9,CASSKSEGGVFF,TGTGCCAGCAGCAAGAGCGAGGGCGGGGTGTTTTTT